Presented here are 21 T cell receptor beta chains from one specimen sequenced in a study of T-cell reconstitution after alpha-beta-depleted transplantation in children. A TCRbeta library incorporating unique molecular identifiers was prepared. TCRdb fed the PCR reads into MiXCR, producing one record per CDR3 protein. The table includes some 830,000 distinct CDR3 sequences, roughly 15% detected once. The sequencing used PBMCs, mostly from graft donor cells, collected 360 days after TCRalphabeta/CD19-depleted stem cell transplant. These receptors came from a male patient under 18 who had a stem cell transplant for acute lymphoblastic leukemia, so the T cells may come from the graft donor.

This clonotype was seen a few times. CDR3 bases: TGCGCCAGCAGAGGATCAGACAGCGGCTACGAGCAGTACTTC. Amino acid sequence: CASRGSDSGYEQYF. The chain employs TRBV5-1 and TRBJ2-7; D is tentatively TRBD1 or TRBD2 (5 bases each). Germline V lookup: CDR1 SGHRS, CDR2 YFSETQ. Deletions cut 5 bases from V and 3 bases from J, with 15 bases between. There are 14 residues in the CDR3.

This clonotype was recorded a few times. The chain joins TRBV20-1 to TRBJ2-5, with TRBD2 as a possible D gene (7 bases). The V and J ends lost 2 bases and 5 bases respectively, with 15 bases between them. From germline, CDR1 is DFQATT and CDR2 SNEGSKA (reference sequence). CDR3 size: 14 residues. In nucleotides, the CDR3 is TGCAGTGCTAGACTTGGTAGGGGGGGCGAGACCCAGTACTTC. This translates into CSARLGRGGETQYF.

The rearrangement joins TRBV5-1 to TRBJ2-2; D is possibly TRBD2 (5 bases). V was pared by 0 bases and J by 6 bases, with 18 bases between. From germline, CDR1 is SGHRS and CDR2 YFSETQ. CDR3 size: 17 residues. The CDR3 protein is CASSLVNGNLYSGELFF. CDR3 sequence (DNA): TGCGCCAGCAGCTTGGTCAACGGGAATCTTTATTCCGGGGAGCTGTTTTTT.

The chain joins TRBV20-1 to TRBJ2-3; D unresolved. The V gene lost 1 base and the J gene lost 4 bases, with 6 bases spanning the gap. Germline V lookup: CDR1 DFQATT, CDR2 SNEGSKA (reference sequence). The CDR3 sequence is 12 residues long. The CDR3 bases are TGCAGTGCTAGAGTCCCCTCAGATACGCAGTATTTT. Its protein is CSARVPSDTQYF.

This clonotype was recorded a few times. The V gene is TRBV7-9, the J gene TRBJ2-5, with a possible D match to TRBD1 (5 bases). The V end lost 1 base, the J end lost 0 bases, and 12 bases lay between the germline ends. The CDR3 sequence is 16 residues long. Germline lookup yields CDR1 SEHNR and CDR2 FQNEAQ (reference sequence). Here the CDR3 DNA reads TGTGCCAGCAGCTTAGACCTCAGGGTGAACCAAGAGACCCAGTACTTC. This codes for CASSLDLRVNQETQYF.

This clonotype was counted between two and nine times. The chain uses TRBV6-1 and TRBJ2-1; D not certain. The germline V gene encodes CDR1 MNHNS and CDR2 SASEGT. V lost 6 bases, J lost 7 bases, and 16 bases lay in between. The CDR3 covers 14 residues. The CDR3 sequence: CASSPEGIPNEQFF. CDR3 in DNA: TGTGCCAGCAGCCCGGAAGGGATTCCGAATGAGCAGTTCTTC.

This clonotype was seen at least ten times. The chain uses TRBV4-1 and TRBJ2-5; D perhaps matches TRBD2 (6 bases). Trimming took off 0 bases at V and 2 bases at J, with 16 bases between the two ends. Germline CDR1 MGHRA, CDR2 YSYEKL. This CDR3 contains 17 residues. The CDR3 here is CASSQDPRLGLQETQYF. CDR3 sequence (DNA): TGCGCCAGCAGCCAAGATCCGCGACTAGGGCTTCAAGAGACCCAGTACTTC.

V is TRBV6-1 and J is TRBJ2-1, with D maybe TRBD2 (12 bases). This CDR3 is 18 amino acids long. CDR1 and CDR2 from the germline V gene are MNHNS and SASEGT. V was clipped by 6 bases and J by 6 bases, with 27 bases between them. CDR3 region: CASSSRDRGTSGPNEQFF. Written as DNA, the CDR3 is TGTGCCAGCAGCTCCCGGGACAGGGGGACTAGCGGGCCCAATGAGCAGTTCTTC.

This clonotype turned up a few times. This rearrangement joins TRBV19 to TRBJ2-7; TRBD2 matches 11 bases. The germline V gene encodes CDR1 LNHDA and CDR2 SQIVND (reference sequence). The trim removed 6 bases at V and 3 bases at J, leaving 13 bases unmatched. The CDR3 consists of 17 residues. The CDR3 DNA reads TGTGCCAGTAGGCTATCCGGGACTAGCGGATGGAGCTACGAGCAGTACTTC. It yields the protein CASRLSGTSGWSYEQYF.

CDR3 DNA sequence: TGTGCCAGCAGCTTAACCATTATAAGGGGCTACACCTTC. The encoded protein is CASSLTIIRGYTF. The chain joins TRBV11-2 to TRBJ1-2; D is undetermined. The V end was cut by 2 bases, the J end by 8 bases, with 12 bases between. Germline V gene sequence: CDR1 SGHAT, CDR2 FQNNGV. There are 13 residues in the CDR3.

The chain carries TRBV7-2 and TRBJ1-1; 11 bases line up with TRBD1. The CDR3 has 14 residues. The V gene end was trimmed by 5 bases and the J gene end by 7 bases; junction bases not matched to a gene: 6. CDR1 and CDR2 (germline): SGHTA, FQGNSA. In nucleotides, the CDR3 is TGTGCCAGCAGCCAGTGGACAGGGGGCATTGAAGCTTTCTTT. Translation: CASSQWTGGIEAFF.

In this sample, this clonotype turned up a few times. The chain has TRBV5-1 and TRBJ2-3; tentatively, D is TRBD2 (6 bases). The CDR3 extends over 20 amino acids. CDR1 SGHRS and CDR2 YFSETQ come from the germline V gene. The V gene lost 4 bases and the J gene lost 3 bases, with 30 bases spanning the gap. DNA for the CDR3: TGCGCCAGCAGCCCCGTCCAGACTGGAGGTTCTTTCGGAGGGACAGATACGCAGTATTTT. This translates into CASSPVQTGGSFGGTDTQYF.

This clonotype was found a few times. The gene calls are TRBV11-2 and TRBJ1-6; D remains ambiguous. CDR3 length: 16 residues. The V end lost 11 bases, the J end lost 7 bases, and 24 bases lay between the germline ends. Germline loops: CDR1 SGHAT, CDR2 FQNNGV. CDR3: CASQIKSGWLNSPLHF. For the CDR3, the DNA is TGTGCCTCTCAAATAAAATCGGGGTGGCTAAATTCACCCCTCCACTTT. Supplemented by reference TRBV11-2 and TRBJ1-6, the full variable domain reads EAGVAQSPRYKIIEKRQSVAFWCNPISGHATLYWYQQILGQGPKLLIQFQNNGVVDDSQLPKDRFSAERLKGVDSTLKIQPAKLEDSAVYLCASQIKSGWLNSPLHFGNGTRLTVT.

Many counts were recorded for this clonotype. The rearrangement uses TRBV9 and TRBJ2-3, with 14 bases lining up with TRBD2. The CDR3 consists of 17 residues. V dropped 1 base and J dropped 4; count of bases not matched to a gene: 5. CDR1 and CDR2 (germline): SGDLS, YYNGEE. The CDR3 coding sequence is TGTGCCAGCAGCGTAAACCCGGGACTAGCGGGAGCAGATACGCAGTATTTT. Its translation: CASSVNPGLAGADTQYF.

In its sample, this clonotype was seen a few times. This rearrangement joins TRBV3-1 to TRBJ2-7; 7 bases align to TRBD1. Per germline, CDR1 LGHDT and CDR2 YNNKEL (reference sequence). The CDR3 runs to 16 residues. V lost 0 bases to trimming and J lost 2 bases; unmatched junction nucleotides: 7. The CDR3: CASSQDLTGWAYEQYF. DNA for the CDR3: TGTGCCAGCAGCCAAGATCTGACAGGGTGGGCCTACGAGCAGTACTTC.

The chain carries TRBV12-3 or TRBV12-4 and TRBJ1-2, with 7 bases lining up with TRBD1. V shed 4 bases and J 2 bases; nucleotides not matched to a gene: 4. The CDR3 length is 14 residues. Written as DNA, the CDR3 is TGTGCCAGCAGTTCGACGGGACAGAACTATGGCTACACCTTC. Translated, it gives CASSSTGQNYGYTF.

The chain employs TRBV27 and TRBJ2-7, with D tentatively TRBD1 (6 bases). Germline CDR1 is MNHEY and CDR2 is SMNVEV (reference sequence). The V and J ends lost 3 bases and 5 bases respectively, with 17 bases between them. This CDR3 has 15 residues. In DNA, the CDR3 is TGTGCCAGCAGTTTGGGCCGATTACAGGGTAACGAGCAGTACTTC. Encoded protein: CASSLGRLQGNEQYF.

This chain connects TRBV5-1 to TRBJ1-2; D is unclear. V was cut by 2 bases and J by 4 bases, with 9 bases left in between. The CDR3 is 13 residues long. Germline-derived CDR1 and CDR2 are SGHRS and YFSETQ. The CDR3 protein is CASSFTVSYGYTF. The DNA for the CDR3 is TGCGCCAGCAGCTTTACAGTTTCCTATGGCTACACCTTC. Full variable domain (rest looked up from reference TRBV5-1 and TRBJ1-2): KAGVTQTPRYLIKTRGQQVTLSCSPISGHRSVSWYQQTPGQGLQFLFEYFSETQRNKGNFPGRFSGRQFSNSRSEMNVSTLELGDSALYLCASSFTVSYGYTFGSGTRLTVV.

This clonotype appeared many times. The chain employs TRBV6-2 or TRBV6-3 and TRBJ2-7; 15 positions agree with TRBD2. The CDR3 totals 18 residues. Trimming at V came to 2 bases and at J to 5 bases, leaving 10 bases not matched to a gene. The germline gives CDR1 MNHEY, CDR2 SVGEGT. The CDR3 region has the DNA TGTGCCAGCAGTTACCCCGTAGGGACTAGCGGGAGGACTGACGAGCAGTACTTC. Translating it yields CASSYPVGTSGRTDEQYF.

This clonotype showed up just a few times. V usage is TRBV9 and J usage is TRBJ1-4, with D possibly being TRBD1 (5 bases). The CDR3 has 15 amino acids. Germline loops: CDR1 SGDLS, CDR2 YYNGEE. The V gene lost 3 bases and the J gene lost 4 bases, with 13 bases spanning the gap. The CDR3 coding sequence is TGTGCCAGCAGCGGGGGCGACAGACTTAATGAAAAACTGTTTTTT. This translates into CASSGGDRLNEKLFF.

The J gene is TRBJ2-7, the V gene TRBV5-1; D perhaps matches TRBD1 (5 bases). In germline, CDR1 is SGHRS, CDR2 YFSETQ. The CDR3 runs to 15 residues. V was clipped by 0 bases and J by 2 bases, with 12 bases between them. The chain's CDR3 is CASSLGSGPTYEQYF. The CDR3 DNA sequence: TGCGCCAGCAGCTTGGGGTCAGGGCCGACCTACGAGCAGTACTTC.